This is a list of T cell receptor beta chains from one sample in a study of control samples from healthy donors and cancer patients. Profiled with immunoSEQ multiplex PCR; TCRdb holds only in-frame clones, not every one. The data hold 400,000 to 450,000 clones, with 75% to 95% observed a single time. Sequenced input: PBMCs. Source of these receptors: a man in his forties with head and neck cancer. Both conserved end residues are part of each CDR3. D genes are given only for firm matches. The size field is filled for only some rows; it gives once, few, many or a size class.

. | TRBJ2-7 | . | TRBV12-3/TRBV12-4 | TGTGCCAGCACCATCAGCAGGGGCGAGCAGTACTTC | CASTISRGEQYF
. | TRBJ1-5 | . | TRBV7-2 | TGTGCCAGCAGCTCCGCGGGATGGGGTCAGCCCCAGCATTTT | CASSSAGWGQPQHF
. | TRBJ2-7 | . | TRBV6-5 | TGTGCCAGCAGCTCCTTCGGGGCCAACGAGCAGTACTTC | CASSSFGANEQYF
few | TRBJ2-3 | . | TRBV6-2/TRBV6-3 | TGTGCCAGCAGTTACCGGCAAGTTCGACCAGATACGCAGTATTTT | CASSYRQVRPDTQYF
. | TRBJ1-1 | TRBD1 | TRBV19 | TGTGCCAGTAGTGTGAACAGGGGCACTGAAGCTTTCTTT | CASSVNRGTEAFF
. | TRBJ1-3 | . | TRBV19 | TGTGCCAGTAGTTCGACCCTACGGGACACCATATATTTT | CASSSTLRDTIYF
. | TRBJ1-2 | TRBD1 | TRBV7-9 | TGTGCCAGCAGCTACTTACAGGGGGCGAACTATGGCTACACCTTC | CASSYLQGANYGYTF
. | TRBJ2-7 | TRBD1 | TRBV5-1 | TGCGCCAGCAGATACGTCCCGGGACAGGGGACCTACGAGCAGTACTTC | CASRYVPGQGTYEQYF
. | TRBJ2-7 | . | TRBV6-7 | TGTGCCAGCAGTTACAAGGAGGGGGGGACCGAGCAGTACTTC | CASSYKEGGTEQYF
. | TRBJ1-6 | . | TRBV19 | TGTGCCAGTAGTATGGCCGGGACACGTAATTCACCCCTCCACTTT | CASSMAGTRNSPLHF
. | TRBJ2-3 | . | TRBV6-5 | TGTGCCAGCAGTCCCCGACGACCAGATACGCAGTATTTT | CASSPRRPDTQYF
. | TRBJ2-5 | . | TRBV9 | TGTGCCAGCAGCGTAGGCCCCCGGGAGACCCAGTACTTC | CASSVGPRETQYF
once | TRBJ2-7 | TRBD1 | TRBV27 | TGTGCCAGCAGTTTATCTACAGGGGGCTGGGGATACGAGCAGTACTTC | CASSLSTGGWGYEQYF
. | TRBJ2-7 | TRBD2 | TRBV5-1 | TGCGCCAGCAGCCTGCTTGGTACTAGCGGGGGCACCTACGAGCAGTACTTC | CASSLLGTSGGTYEQYF
. | TRBJ2-2 | . | TRBV5-4 | TGTGCCAGCAGCTTGAGGGGGTCCGGGGAGCTGTTTTTT | CASSLRGSGELFF
. | TRBJ2-7 | TRBD1 | TRBV19 | TGTGCCAGCAAAGCCCGGGACAGTCCCTACGAGCAGTACTTC | CASKARDSPYEQYF
. | TRBJ1-2 | . | TRBV9 | TGTGCCAGCAGCCCCGAAGTGCAGTATGGCTACACCTTC | CASSPEVQYGYTF
. | TRBJ1-2 | . | TRBV7-4 | TGTGCCAGCAGCCCGTCTCCCGTGCCCTATGGCTACACCTTC | CASSPSPVPYGYTF
. | TRBJ1-4 | TRBD1 | TRBV6-5 | TGTGCCAGCAGAACAGGGGGGCTGAATGAAAAACTGTTTTTT | CASRTGGLNEKLFF
. | TRBJ1-2 | . | TRBV7-2 | TGTGCCAGCAGCTTCCGCCCTTTCGGGGATGGCTACACCTTC | CASSFRPFGDGYTF
once | TRBJ2-3 | . | TRBV9 | TGTGCCAGCAGCGTATGGCCGGGGGGCTTGGCAGATACGCAGTATTTT | CASSVWPGGLADTQYF
. | TRBJ2-7 | . | TRBV2 | TGTGCCAGCAGCTTGATACACGAGGGCTACGAGCAGTACTTC | CASSLIHEGYEQYF
. | TRBJ2-7 | . | TRBV20-1 | TGCAGTGCTAGGGAAACGAACGAGCAGTACTTC | CSARETNEQYF
. | TRBJ1-5 | TRBD1 | TRBV19 | TGTGCCAGTAGTATAGTCCTGGACAGGGGGCAAAGTCAGCCCCAGCATTTT | CASSIVLDRGQSQPQHF
. | TRBJ1-5 | . | TRBV28 | TGTGCCAGCAGCCGCCGGGCGGATTATTATAGCAATCAGCCCCAGCATTTT | CASSRRADYYSNQPQHF
. | TRBJ2-6 | TRBD1 | TRBV4-3 | TGCGCCAGCAGCCCAGAGACAGGGGTCGGGGCCAACGTCCTGACTTTC | CASSPETGVGANVLTF
. | TRBJ1-3 | . | TRBV11-3 | TGTGCCAGCAGTTCGGGGGTCTCTGGAAACACCATATATTTT | CASSSGVSGNTIYF
. | TRBJ1-1 | . | TRBV9 | TGTGCCAGCAGCGTAGCTGTCGGGGGGGCTGAAGCTTTCTTT | CASSVAVGGAEAFF
. | TRBJ2-7 | TRBD2 | TRBV28 | TGTGCCAGCAGTAGACTAGCGGCTGCCTACGAGCAGTACTTC | CASSRLAAAYEQYF
. | TRBJ2-7 | TRBD1 | TRBV28 | TGTGCCAGCAGTTTGTCGGGACAGGGCATTTACGAGCAGTACTTC | CASSLSGQGIYEQYF
once | TRBJ2-7 | TRBD1 | TRBV9 | TGTGCCAGCAGCGTAGGGTGGGGACAGGGGTACTCCTACGAGCAGTACTTC | CASSVGWGQGYSYEQYF
. | TRBJ1-1 | TRBD1 | TRBV7-3 | TGTGCCAGCAGCTCGACAGGGGGGAAGGCTGAAGCTTTCTTT | CASSSTGGKAEAFF
. | TRBJ1-2 | . | TRBV27 | TGTGCCAGCAGTTTAGGTGATAACTATGGCTACACCTTC | CASSLGDNYGYTF
. | TRBJ1-2 | TRBD1 | TRBV7-2 | TGTGCCAGCAGCTATCCAGGGGGCAGCTATGGCTACACCTTC | CASSYPGGSYGYTF
. | TRBJ1-1 | . | TRBV19 | TGTGCCAGTAGGGTGGGGTCTCAAGCTTTCTTT | CASRVGSQAFF
. | TRBJ2-3 | TRBD1 | TRBV7-3 | TGTGCCAGCAGCTTAGGGCCCTTCGAGACAGGGGGCACAGATACGCAGTATTTT | CASSLGPFETGGTDTQYF
. | TRBJ1-1 | . | TRBV7-9 | TGTGCCAGCAGCTCGGGACCTGAAGCTTTCTTT | CASSSGPEAFF
. | TRBJ2-2 | . | TRBV28 | TGTGCCAGCAGTATCGCAGCCACCGGGGAGCTGTTTTTT | CASSIAATGELFF
. | TRBJ2-1 | . | TRBV27 | TGTGCCAGCAGCTCCGTGGCCTCTACCTACAATGAGCAGTTCTTC | CASSSVASTYNEQFF
. | TRBJ1-1 | . | TRBV6-5 | TGTGCCAGCAGTTACTCGAGAGGGGTGAACACTGAAGCTTTCTTT | CASSYSRGVNTEAFF
. | TRBJ1-5 | TRBD1 | TRBV20-1 | TGCAGTGCTAGTGTAGGAGACAGGGACCTTTTGACTCAGCCCCAGCATTTT | CSASVGDRDLLTQPQHF
. | TRBJ2-2 | TRBD2 | TRBV9 | TGTGCCAGCACAAGACTAGCGGGGAACACCGGGGAGCTGTTTTTT | CASTRLAGNTGELFF
. | TRBJ2-5 | . | TRBV11-3 | TGTGCCAGCAGCTCCGTCTGGATAGGACTGAAAGGACCGGAGACCCAGTACTTC | CASSSVWIGLKGPETQYF
. | TRBJ1-1 | . | TRBV28 | TGTGCCAGCAGTTTTACAGGGAGGACTGAAGCTTTCTTT | CASSFTGRTEAFF
. | TRBJ1-1 | . | TRBV12-3/TRBV12-4 | TGTGCCAGCAGTTTGGACGGCGATAAGACTTTCTTT | CASSLDGDKTFF
. | TRBJ2-7 | TRBD1 | TRBV11-2 | TGTGCCAGCAGCTTATCGTTGCAGGGGGCTTACGAGCAGTACTTC | CASSLSLQGAYEQYF